The 6 T cell receptor beta chains reported below all come from one sample, sequenced in a study of shared clonotypes between healthy human individuals. Here immunoSEQ multiplex PCR was the method, and the copy in TCRdb shows in-frame clones only, minus some. The sample yields 950,000 to 1,100,000 clones, more than 75% seen once. Input material: memory CD4+ T cells from PBMCs. Subset indicated: CD45RA-negative fraction. The origin of the receptors is a man aged 18 to 35 in good health. Some clones in this sample may be carry-over from other donors' samples.

This clone was seen just once. V gene TRBV5-4 combines with J gene TRBJ2-3, with D possibly matching TRBD1 (6 bases). Looked up from germline, CDR1 is SGHNT and CDR2 is YYREEE (reference sequence). The CDR3 is made up of 14 amino acids. Trimming removed 4 bases at V and 2 bases at J, with 11 bases between. The CDR3 DNA reads TGTGCCAGCAGCCGACAGGAAAACACAGATACGCAGTATTTT. Residues: CASSRQENTDTQYF.

This clone was observed once. V gene TRBV27 combines with J gene TRBJ1-4; unclear D gene. The CDR3 extends over 13 amino acids. Germline-derived CDR1 and CDR2 are MNHEY and SMNVEV (reference sequence). V shed 2 bases and J shed 10 bases, with 11 bases lying between them. The DNA for the CDR3 is TGTGCCAGCAGTTTAAGTTCTTCCGTAAAACTGTTTTTT. It encodes CASSLSSSVKLFF.

As to this clone: This may be a read error, as it is one base from a much larger clone. Different DNA sequences within this sample yield the same CDR3. The rearrangement links TRBV5-1 to TRBJ1-2, with 7 bases matching TRBD1. The CDR3 extends over 13 amino acids. The V and J ends lost 4 bases and 2 bases, in that order; junction bases with no gene match: 2. Germline-derived CDR1 and CDR2 are SGHRS and YFSETQ. The DNA for the CDR3 is TGCGCCAGCAGCCTGGGACAGAACTATGGCTACACCTTC. Amino acid sequence: CASSLGQNYGYTF.

V and J are TRBV6-5 and TRBJ1-6; D perhaps matches TRBD1 (5 bases). Germline V lookup: CDR1 MNHEY, CDR2 SVGAGI. This CDR3 has 13 residues. Trimming stripped 2 bases from V and 14 bases from J, with 13 bases between. The CDR3 coding sequence is TGTGCCAGCAGTTACGCCGGGACTTGGGCCCTCCACTTT. Translation: CASSYAGTWALHF.

The J gene is TRBJ2-7, the V gene TRBV11-2; maybe TRBD2 (5 bases). Germline CDR1 reads SGHAT; CDR2 reads FQNNGV. With 4 bases removed from V and 3 bases from J, the gap between germline ends came to 19 bases. The CDR3 sequence is 16 residues long. The CDR3 protein is CASSSLRGLKHYEQYF. Written as DNA, the CDR3 is TGTGCCAGCAGCTCATTAAGAGGGCTCAAGCACTACGAGCAGTACTTC.

This chain joins TRBV10-3 and TRBJ2-7, with unresolved D. Between the trimmed V and J ends, which lost 3 bases and 7 bases, there was a span of 13 bases. CDR1 ENHRY and CDR2 SYGVKD come from the germline V gene. CDR3 length: 13 residues. CDR3 DNA sequence: TGTGCCATCAGTGACAGTTTATCTGTTGAGCAGTACTTC. This encodes CAISDSLSVEQYF.